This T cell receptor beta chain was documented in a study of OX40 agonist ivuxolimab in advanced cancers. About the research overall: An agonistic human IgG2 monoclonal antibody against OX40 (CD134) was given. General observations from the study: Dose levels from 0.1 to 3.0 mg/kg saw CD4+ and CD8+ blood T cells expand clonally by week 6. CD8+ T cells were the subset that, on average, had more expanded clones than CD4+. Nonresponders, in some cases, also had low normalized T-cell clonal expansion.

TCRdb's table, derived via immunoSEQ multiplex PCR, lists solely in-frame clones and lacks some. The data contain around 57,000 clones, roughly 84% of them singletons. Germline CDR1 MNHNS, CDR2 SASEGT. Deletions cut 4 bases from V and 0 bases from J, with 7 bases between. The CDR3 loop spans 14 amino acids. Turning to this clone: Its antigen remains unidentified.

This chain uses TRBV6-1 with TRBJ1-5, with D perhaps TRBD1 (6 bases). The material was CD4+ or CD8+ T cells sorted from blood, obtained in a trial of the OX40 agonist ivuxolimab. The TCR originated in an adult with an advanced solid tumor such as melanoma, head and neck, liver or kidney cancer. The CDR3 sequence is CASSGTASNQPQHF. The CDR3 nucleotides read TGTGCCAGCAGTGGGACAGCTAGCAATCAGCCCCAGCATTTT.